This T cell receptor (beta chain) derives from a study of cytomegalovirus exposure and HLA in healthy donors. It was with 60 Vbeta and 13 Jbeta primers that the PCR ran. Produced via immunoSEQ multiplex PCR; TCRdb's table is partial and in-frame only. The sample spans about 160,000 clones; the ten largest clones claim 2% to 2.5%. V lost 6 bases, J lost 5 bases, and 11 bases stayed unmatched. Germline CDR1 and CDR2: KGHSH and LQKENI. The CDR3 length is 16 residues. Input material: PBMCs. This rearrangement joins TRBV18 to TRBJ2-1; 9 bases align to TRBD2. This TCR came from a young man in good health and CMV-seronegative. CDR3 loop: CASSTRSLAGNNEQFF. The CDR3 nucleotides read TGTGCCAGCTCTACCAGGTCTCTAGCGGGAAACAATGAGCAGTTCTTC.